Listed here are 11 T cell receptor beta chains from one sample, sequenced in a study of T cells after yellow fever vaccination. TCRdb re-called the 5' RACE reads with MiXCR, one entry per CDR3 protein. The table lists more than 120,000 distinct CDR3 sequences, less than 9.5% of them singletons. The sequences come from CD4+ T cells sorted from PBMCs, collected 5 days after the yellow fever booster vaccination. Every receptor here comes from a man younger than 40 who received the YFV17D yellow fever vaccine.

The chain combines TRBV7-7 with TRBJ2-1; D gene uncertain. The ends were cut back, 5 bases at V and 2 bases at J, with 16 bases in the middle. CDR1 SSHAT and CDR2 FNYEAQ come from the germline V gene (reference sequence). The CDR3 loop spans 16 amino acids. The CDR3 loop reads CASSLHGSAAYNEQFF. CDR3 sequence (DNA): TGTGCCAGCAGCCTACACGGTTCTGCGGCCTACAATGAGCAGTTCTTC.

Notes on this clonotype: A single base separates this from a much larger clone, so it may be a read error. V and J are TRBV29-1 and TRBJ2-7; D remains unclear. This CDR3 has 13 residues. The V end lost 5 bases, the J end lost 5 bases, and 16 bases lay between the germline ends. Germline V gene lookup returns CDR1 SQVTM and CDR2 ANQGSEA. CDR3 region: CSVRGSSRDEQYF. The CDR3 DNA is TGCAGCGTTCGTGGTTCTAGTAGGGACGAGCAGTACTTC.

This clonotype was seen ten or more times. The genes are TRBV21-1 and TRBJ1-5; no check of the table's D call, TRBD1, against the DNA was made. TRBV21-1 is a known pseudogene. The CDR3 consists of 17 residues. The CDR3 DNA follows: TGTGCCAGCAGCATCATCCGGGACAGGGTTTGGGGACAGCCCCAGCATTTT. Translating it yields CASSIIRDRVWGQPQHF.

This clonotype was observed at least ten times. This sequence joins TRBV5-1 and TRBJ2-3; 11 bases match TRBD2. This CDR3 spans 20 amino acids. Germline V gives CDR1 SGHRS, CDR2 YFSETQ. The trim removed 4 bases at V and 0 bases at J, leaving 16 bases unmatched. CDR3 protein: CASSHVGLAGLGSSTDTQYF. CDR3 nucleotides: TGCGCCAGCAGCCATGTTGGACTAGCGGGCTTAGGCAGTAGCACAGATACGCAGTATTTT. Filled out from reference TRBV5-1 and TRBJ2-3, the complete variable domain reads KAGVTQTPRYLIKTRGQQVTLSCSPISGHRSVSWYQQTPGQGLQFLFEYFSETQRNKGNFPGRFSGRQFSNSRSEMNVSTLELGDSALYLCASSHVGLAGLGSSTDTQYFGPGTRLTVL.

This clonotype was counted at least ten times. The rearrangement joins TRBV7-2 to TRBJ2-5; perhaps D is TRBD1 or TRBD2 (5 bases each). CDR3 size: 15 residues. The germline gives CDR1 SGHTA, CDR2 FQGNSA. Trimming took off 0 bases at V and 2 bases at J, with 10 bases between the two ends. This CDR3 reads CASSLAWGPQETQYF. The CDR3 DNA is TGTGCCAGCAGCTTAGCGTGGGGACCTCAAGAGACCCAGTACTTC.

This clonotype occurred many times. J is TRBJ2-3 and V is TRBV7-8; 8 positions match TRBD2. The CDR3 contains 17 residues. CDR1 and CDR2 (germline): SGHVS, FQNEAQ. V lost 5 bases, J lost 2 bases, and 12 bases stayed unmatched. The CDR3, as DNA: TGTGCCAGCAGCCCTGGGCCAGCGGGAGTCATCACAGATACGCAGTATTTT. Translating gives CASSPGPAGVITDTQYF.

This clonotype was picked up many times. The CDR3 reads CASSQEGGELSYEQYF. DNA of the CDR3: TGTGCCAGCAGCCAAGAGGGGGGGGAGCTTTCCTACGAGCAGTACTTC. The chain is built from TRBV4-2 and TRBJ2-7; 7 bases map to TRBD2. Germline V lookup: CDR1 LGHNA, CDR2 YNFKEQ. The V gene end was trimmed by 0 bases and the J gene end by 1 base; junction bases not matched to a gene: 6. The CDR3 is made up of 16 amino acids.

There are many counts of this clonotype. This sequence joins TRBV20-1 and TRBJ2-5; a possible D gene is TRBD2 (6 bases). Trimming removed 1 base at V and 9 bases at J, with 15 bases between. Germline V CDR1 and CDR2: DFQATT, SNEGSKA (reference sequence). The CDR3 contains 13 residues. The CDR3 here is CSARVSAGSAQYF. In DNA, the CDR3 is TGCAGTGCTAGAGTCTCGGCGGGGTCTGCCCAGTACTTC.

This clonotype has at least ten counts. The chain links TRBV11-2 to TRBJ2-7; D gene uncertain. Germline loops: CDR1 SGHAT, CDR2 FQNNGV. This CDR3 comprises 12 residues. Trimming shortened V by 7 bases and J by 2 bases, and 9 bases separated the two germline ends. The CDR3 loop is CASKAVTYEQYF. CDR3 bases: TGTGCCAGCAAGGCGGTAACCTACGAGCAGTACTTC.

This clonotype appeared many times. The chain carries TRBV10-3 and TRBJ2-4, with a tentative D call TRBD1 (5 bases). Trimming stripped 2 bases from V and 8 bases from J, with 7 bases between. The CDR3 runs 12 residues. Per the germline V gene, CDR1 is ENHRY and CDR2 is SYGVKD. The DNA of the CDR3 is TGTGCCATCAGTGAGAGGGGTCACATTCAGTACTTC. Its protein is CAISERGHIQYF.

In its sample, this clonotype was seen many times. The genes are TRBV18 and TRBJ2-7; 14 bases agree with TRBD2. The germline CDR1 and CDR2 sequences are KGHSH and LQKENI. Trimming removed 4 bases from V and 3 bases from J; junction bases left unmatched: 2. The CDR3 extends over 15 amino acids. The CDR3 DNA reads TGTGCCAGCTCACTGACTAGCGGGAGGGTCTACGAGCAGTACTTC. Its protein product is CASSLTSGRVYEQYF.